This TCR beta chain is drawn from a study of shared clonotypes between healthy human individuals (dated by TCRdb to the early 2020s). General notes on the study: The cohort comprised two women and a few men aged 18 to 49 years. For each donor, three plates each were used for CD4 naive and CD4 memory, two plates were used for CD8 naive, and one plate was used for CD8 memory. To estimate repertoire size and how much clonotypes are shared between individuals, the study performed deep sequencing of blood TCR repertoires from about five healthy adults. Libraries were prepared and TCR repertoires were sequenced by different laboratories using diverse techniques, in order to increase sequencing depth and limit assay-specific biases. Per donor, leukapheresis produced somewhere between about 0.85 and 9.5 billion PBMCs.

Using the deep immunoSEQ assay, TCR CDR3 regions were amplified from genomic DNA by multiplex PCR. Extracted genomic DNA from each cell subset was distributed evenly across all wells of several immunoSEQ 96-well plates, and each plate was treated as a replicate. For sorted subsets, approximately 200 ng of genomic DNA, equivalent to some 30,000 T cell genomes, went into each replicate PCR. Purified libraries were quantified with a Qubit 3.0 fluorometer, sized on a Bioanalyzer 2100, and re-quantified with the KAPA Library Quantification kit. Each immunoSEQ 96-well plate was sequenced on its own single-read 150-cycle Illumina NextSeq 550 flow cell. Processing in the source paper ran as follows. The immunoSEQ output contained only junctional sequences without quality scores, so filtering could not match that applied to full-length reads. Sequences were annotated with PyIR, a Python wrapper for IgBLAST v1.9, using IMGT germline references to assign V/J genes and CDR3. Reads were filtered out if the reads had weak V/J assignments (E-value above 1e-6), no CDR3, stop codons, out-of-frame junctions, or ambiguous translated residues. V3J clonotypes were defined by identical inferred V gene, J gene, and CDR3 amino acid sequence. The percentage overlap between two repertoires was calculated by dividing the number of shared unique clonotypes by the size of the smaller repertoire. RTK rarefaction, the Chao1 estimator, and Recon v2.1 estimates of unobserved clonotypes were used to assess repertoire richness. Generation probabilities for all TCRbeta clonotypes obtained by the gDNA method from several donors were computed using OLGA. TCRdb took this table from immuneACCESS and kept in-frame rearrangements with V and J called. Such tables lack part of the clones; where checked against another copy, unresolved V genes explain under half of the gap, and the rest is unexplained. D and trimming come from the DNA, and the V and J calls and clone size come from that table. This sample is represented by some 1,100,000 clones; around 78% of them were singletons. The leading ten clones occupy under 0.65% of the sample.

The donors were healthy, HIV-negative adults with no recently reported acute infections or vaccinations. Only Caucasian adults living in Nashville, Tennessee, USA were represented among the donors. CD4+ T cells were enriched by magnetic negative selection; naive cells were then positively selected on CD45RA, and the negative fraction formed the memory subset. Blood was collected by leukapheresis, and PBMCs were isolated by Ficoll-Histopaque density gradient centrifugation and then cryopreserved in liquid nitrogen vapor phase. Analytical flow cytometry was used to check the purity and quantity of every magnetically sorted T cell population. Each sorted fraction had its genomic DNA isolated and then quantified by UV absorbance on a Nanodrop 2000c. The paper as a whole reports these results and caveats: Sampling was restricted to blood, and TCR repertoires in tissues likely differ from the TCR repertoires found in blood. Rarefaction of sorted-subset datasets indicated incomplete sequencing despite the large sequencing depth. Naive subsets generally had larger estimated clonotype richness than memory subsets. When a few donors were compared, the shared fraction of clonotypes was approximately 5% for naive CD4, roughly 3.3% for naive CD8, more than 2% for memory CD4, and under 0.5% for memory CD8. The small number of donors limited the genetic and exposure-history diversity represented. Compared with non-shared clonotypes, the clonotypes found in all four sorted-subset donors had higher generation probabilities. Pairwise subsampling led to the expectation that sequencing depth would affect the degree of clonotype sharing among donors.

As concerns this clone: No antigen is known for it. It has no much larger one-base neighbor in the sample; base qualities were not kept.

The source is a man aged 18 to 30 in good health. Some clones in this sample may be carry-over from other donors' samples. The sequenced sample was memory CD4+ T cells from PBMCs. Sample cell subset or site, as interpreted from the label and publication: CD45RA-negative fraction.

The CDR3 amino acid sequence is: CASSPQGSGANVLTF. In nucleotide form, the sequence is TGTGCCAGCAGCCCACAGGGGAGTGGGGCCAACGTCCTGACTTTC. The V and J segments used are TRBV6-6 and TRBJ2-6; 7 bases in between match TRBD1. Trimming removed 6 bases from V and 3 bases from J; the gene matches leave 5 bases unexplained. The CDR3, from cysteine to phenylalanine, totals 15 residues. The DNA shown is the 45-base CDR3, in frame from base 1. The CDR1 and CDR2 encoded by the germline V gene (reference sequence) are MNHNY and SVGAGI.